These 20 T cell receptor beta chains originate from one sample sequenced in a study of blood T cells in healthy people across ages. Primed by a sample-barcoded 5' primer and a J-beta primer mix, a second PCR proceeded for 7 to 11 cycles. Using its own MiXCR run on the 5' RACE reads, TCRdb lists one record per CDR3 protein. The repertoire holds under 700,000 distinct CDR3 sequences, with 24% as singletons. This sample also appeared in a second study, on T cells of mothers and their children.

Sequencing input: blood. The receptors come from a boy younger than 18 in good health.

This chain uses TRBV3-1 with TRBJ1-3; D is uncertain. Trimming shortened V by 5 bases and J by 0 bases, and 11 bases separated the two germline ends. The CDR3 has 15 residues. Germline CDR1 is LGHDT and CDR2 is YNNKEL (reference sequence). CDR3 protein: CASSFRTRSGNTIYF. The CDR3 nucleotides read TGTGCCAGCAGCTTCAGGACCCGCTCTGGAAACACCATATATTTT. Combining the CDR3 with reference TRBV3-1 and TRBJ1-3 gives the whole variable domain DTAVSQTPKYLVTQMGNDKSIKCEQNLGHDTMYWYKQDSKKFLKIMFSYNNKELIINETVPNRFSPKSPDKAHLNLHINSLELGDSAVYFCASSFRTRSGNTIYFGEGSWLTVV.

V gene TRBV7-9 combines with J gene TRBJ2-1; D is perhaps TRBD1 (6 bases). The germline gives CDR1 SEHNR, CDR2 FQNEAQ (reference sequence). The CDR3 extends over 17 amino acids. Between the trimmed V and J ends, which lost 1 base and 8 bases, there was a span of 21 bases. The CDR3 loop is CASSLGTEGDIGDEQFF. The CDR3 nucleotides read TGTGCCAGCAGCTTAGGGACGGAAGGGGACATCGGCGATGAGCAGTTCTTC.

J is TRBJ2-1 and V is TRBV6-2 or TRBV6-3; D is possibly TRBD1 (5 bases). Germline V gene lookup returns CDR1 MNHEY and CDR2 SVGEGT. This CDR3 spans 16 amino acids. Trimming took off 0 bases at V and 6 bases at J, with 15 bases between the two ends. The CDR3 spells CASSYSPQGGFNEQFF. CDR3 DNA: TGTGCCAGCAGTTACTCCCCGCAGGGTGGATTCAATGAGCAGTTCTTC.

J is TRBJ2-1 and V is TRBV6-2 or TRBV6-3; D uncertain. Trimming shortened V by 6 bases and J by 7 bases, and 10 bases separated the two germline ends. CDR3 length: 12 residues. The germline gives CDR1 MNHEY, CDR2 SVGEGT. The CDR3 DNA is TGTGCCAGCAGGACCTTAGGGAATGAGCAGTTCTTC. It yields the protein CASRTLGNEQFF.

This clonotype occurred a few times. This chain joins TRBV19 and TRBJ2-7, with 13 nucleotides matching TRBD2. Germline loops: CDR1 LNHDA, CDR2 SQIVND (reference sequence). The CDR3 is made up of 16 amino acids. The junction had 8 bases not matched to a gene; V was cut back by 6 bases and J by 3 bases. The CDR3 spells CASSAGTSGTFYEQYF. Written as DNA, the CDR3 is TGTGCCAGTAGCGCCGGGACTAGCGGGACATTCTACGAGCAGTACTTC.

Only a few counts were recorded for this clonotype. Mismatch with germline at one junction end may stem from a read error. CDR3: CASTKGIGVGRETQYF. The CDR3 region has the DNA TGTGCTAGCACAAAAGGCATAGGCGTGGGGCGAGAGACCCAGTACTTC. The chain combines TRBV7-7 with TRBJ2-5, with D possibly matching TRBD1 (5 bases). In germline, CDR1 is SSHAT, CDR2 FNYEAQ (reference sequence). The CDR3 has 16 amino acids.

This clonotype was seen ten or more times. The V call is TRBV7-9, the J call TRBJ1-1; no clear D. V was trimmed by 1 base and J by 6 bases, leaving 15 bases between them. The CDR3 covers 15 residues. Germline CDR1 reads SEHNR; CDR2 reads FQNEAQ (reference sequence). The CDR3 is CASSLEEGEGPEAFF. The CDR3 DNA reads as TGTGCCAGCAGCTTAGAAGAGGGAGAAGGGCCTGAAGCTTTCTTT.

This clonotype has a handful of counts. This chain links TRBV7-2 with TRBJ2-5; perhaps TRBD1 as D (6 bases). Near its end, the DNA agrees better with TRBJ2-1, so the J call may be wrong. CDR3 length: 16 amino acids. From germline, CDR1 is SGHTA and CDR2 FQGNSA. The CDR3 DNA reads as TGTGCCAGCAGCTTAGGGAGTCGCACAGGGTACAATGAGCAGTTCTTC. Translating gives CASSLGSRTGYNEQFF.

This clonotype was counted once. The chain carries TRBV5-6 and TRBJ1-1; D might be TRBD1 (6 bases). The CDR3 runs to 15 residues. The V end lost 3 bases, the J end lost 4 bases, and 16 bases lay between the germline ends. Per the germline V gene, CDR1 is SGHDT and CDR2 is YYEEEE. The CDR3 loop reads CASSWGPRGFTEAFF. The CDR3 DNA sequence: TGTGCCAGCAGCTGGGGCCCCAGGGGTTTCACTGAAGCTTTCTTT. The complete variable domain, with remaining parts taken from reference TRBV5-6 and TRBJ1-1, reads DAGVTQSPTHLIKTRGQQVTLRCSPKSGHDTVSWYQQALGQGPQFIFQYYEEEERQRGNFPDRFSGHQFPNYSSELNVNALLLGDSALYLCASSWGPRGFTEAFFGQGTRLTVV.

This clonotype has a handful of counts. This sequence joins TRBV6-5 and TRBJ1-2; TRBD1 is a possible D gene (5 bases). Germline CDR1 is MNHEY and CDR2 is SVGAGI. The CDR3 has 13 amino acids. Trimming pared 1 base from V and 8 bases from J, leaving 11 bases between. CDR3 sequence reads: CASSYLDKGGYTF. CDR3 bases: TGTGCCAGCAGTTACTTGGACAAGGGAGGCTACACCTTC.

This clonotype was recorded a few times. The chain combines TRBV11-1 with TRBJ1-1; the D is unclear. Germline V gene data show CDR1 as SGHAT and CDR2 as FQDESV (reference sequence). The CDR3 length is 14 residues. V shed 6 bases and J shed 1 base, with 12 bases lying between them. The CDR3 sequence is CASRHDGGNTEAFF. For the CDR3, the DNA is TGTGCCAGCAGACACGACGGAGGGAACACTGAAGCTTTCTTT.

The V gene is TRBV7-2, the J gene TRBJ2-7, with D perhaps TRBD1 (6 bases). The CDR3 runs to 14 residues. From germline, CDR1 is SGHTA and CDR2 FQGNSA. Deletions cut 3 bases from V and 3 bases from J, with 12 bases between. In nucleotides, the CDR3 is TGTGCCAGCAGCTTCTGGGGGCCCGACTACGAGCAGTACTTC. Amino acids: CASSFWGPDYEQYF.

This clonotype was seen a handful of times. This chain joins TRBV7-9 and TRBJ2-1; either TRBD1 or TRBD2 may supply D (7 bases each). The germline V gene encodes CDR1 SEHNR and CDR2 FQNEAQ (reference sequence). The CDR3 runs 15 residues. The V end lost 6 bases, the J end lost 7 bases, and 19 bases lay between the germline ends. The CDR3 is CASRILATGTNEQFF. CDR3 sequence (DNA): TGTGCCAGCAGAATACTAGCGACAGGGACAAATGAGCAGTTCTTC.

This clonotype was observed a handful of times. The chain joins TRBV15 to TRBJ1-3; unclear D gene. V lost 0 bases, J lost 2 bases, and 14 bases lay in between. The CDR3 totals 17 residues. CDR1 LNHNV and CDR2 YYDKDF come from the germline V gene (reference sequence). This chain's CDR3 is CATSRDHVSPTGNTIYF. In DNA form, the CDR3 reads TGTGCCACCAGCAGAGATCACGTCAGCCCCACTGGAAACACCATATATTTT.

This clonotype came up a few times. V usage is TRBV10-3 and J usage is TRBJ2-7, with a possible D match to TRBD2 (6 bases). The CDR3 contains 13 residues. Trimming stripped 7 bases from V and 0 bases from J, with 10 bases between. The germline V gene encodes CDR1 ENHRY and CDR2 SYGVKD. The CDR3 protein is CAIKEGPSYEQYF. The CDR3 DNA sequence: TGTGCCATCAAGGAGGGGCCCTCCTACGAGCAGTACTTC.

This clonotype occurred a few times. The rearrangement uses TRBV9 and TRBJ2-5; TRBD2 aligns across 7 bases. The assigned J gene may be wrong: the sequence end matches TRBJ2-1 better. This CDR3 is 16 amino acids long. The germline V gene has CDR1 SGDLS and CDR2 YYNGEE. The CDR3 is CASSDDPAGAYNEQFF. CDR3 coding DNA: TGTGCCAGCAGCGATGACCCGGCGGGAGCGTACAATGAGCAGTTCTTC.

The CDR3 loop is CASSVGLALSGELFF. In DNA form, the CDR3 reads TGTGCCAGCAGCGTGGGACTAGCTCTGTCCGGGGAGCTGTTTTTT. The rearrangement joins TRBV9 to TRBJ2-2; 9 bases match TRBD2. CDR1 and CDR2 from the germline V gene are SGDLS and YYNGEE. V trimming: 2 bases; J trimming: 6 bases; junction bases outside the gene matches: 5. This CDR3 is 15 amino acids long.

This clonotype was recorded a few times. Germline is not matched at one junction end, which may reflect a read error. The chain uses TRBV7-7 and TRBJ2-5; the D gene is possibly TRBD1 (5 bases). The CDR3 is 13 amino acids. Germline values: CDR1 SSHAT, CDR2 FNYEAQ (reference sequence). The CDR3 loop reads CASSLLQGETQYF. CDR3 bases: TGTGCTAGCAGCTTACTTCAGGGAGAGACCCAGTACTTC.

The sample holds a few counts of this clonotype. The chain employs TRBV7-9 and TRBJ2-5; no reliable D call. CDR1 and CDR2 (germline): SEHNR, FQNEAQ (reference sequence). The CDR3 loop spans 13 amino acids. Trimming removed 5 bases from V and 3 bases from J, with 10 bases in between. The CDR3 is CASSLEYEETQYF. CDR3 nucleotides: TGTGCCAGCAGCCTCGAATACGAAGAGACCCAGTACTTC.

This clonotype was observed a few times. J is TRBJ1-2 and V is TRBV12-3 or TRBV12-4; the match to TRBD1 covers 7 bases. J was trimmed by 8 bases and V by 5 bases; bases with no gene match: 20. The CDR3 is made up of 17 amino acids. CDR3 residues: CASSPSGRGQLGSGYTF. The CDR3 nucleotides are TGTGCCAGCAGTCCCTCTGGAAGGGGGCAACTCGGGTCCGGCTACACCTTC.